One sample yielded the 5 T cell receptor beta chains listed below, sequenced in a study of T cells after yellow fever vaccination. Via MiXCR, TCRdb re-called the 5' RACE reads, giving one row per CDR3 protein. In the table there are a few hundred thousand distinct CDR3 sequences, less than 9% of which are singletons. Sequenced here: CD4+ T cells sorted from PBMCs, sampled 15 days after the yellow fever booster vaccination. All receptors come from a young man who received the YFV17D yellow fever vaccine.

V gene TRBV6-5 combines with J gene TRBJ2-2, with a tentative D call TRBD1 (5 bases). Germline lookup yields CDR1 MNHEY and CDR2 SVGAGI. V gave up 2 bases and J gave up 8 bases, with 12 bases separating them. CDR3 length: 14 residues. CDR3 DNA sequence: TGTGCCAGCAGTTACGTGGCAGGGAATGGGGAGCTGTTTTTT. It specifies CASSYVAGNGELFF.

This clonotype was counted between two and nine times. V gene TRBV21-1 combines with J gene TRBJ2-1; whether TRBD1, the table's D call, matches the DNA was not checked. TRBV21-1 is reported as a pseudogene. The CDR3 extends over 15 amino acids. The CDR3 sequence is CASSARNGIGGEQFF. DNA for the CDR3: TGTGCCAGCAGTGCCAGGAACGGGATCGGCGGTGAGCAGTTCTTC.

The chain links TRBV24-1 to TRBJ2-3; D not certain. V shed 4 bases and J shed 0 bases, with 13 bases lying between them. The CDR3 runs to 16 residues. Germline lookup yields CDR1 KGHDR and CDR2 SFDVKD. CDR3 bases: TGTGCCACCAGTGACCCGCGTCAGGCCAGCACAGATACGCAGTATTTT. Residues: CATSDPRQASTDTQYF.

This clonotype was recorded at least ten times. The rearrangement links TRBV19 to TRBJ2-7; tentatively, D is TRBD2 (5 bases). This CDR3 region has 13 residues. Germline V lookup: CDR1 LNHDA, CDR2 SQIVND (reference sequence). V lost 9 bases and J 1 base, leaving 13 bases between the germline ends. CDR3 DNA: TGTGCCAGCATTCCGGGATCGTCCTACGAGCAGTACTTC. Translation gives CASIPGSSYEQYF.

This clonotype has a count of ten or more. This rearrangement joins TRBV6-1 to TRBJ2-3; D gene uncertain. CDR1 is MNHNS, CDR2 SASEGT, per germline. Trimming removed 6 bases from V and 2 bases from J, with 9 bases in between. The CDR3 is made up of 13 amino acids. The CDR3 loop reads CASRNLYTDTQYF. The DNA for the CDR3 is TGTGCCAGCAGAAACCTCTACACAGATACGCAGTATTTT.